Listed below are T cell receptor beta chains from one sample, sequenced in a study of cytomegalovirus exposure and HLA in healthy donors. Produced via immunoSEQ multiplex PCR; TCRdb's table is partial and in-frame only. Among about 120,000 clones listed, nearly 65% were seen once. The material sequenced was PBMCs. All receptors come from a man aged 40-50 years in good health and CMV-seropositive. Both conserved end residues are part of each CDR3. The order of the fields is D gene, J gene, clone size, V gene, CDR3 DNA, CDR3 protein. A D gene is named only where the DNA matches it firmly. Some rows have no size entry. The others give once, few or many, or a class for an expanded clone.

NA | TRBJ2-3 | once | TRBV20-1 | TGCAGGCAGGGGGGCCTGGATACGCAGTATTTT | CRQGGLDTQYF
TRBD1 | TRBJ2-1 | NA | TRBV5-1 | TGCGCCAGCAGCCCGACAGGGAGCCCCTACAATGAGCAGTTCTTC | CASSPTGSPYNEQFF
TRBD1 | TRBJ1-1 | NA | TRBV18 | TGTGCCAGCTCACGACCGACAGGGGCCCAGAACACTGAAGCTTTCTTT | CASSRPTGAQNTEAFF
NA | TRBJ1-1 | NA | TRBV19 | TGTGCCAGTAGTATGTATTCCGGGAACACTGAAGCTTTCTTT | CASSMYSGNTEAFF
NA | TRBJ1-5 | few | TRBV6-5 | TGTGCCAGCAGTTACCGCAGGGGAGGGAATCAGCCCCAGCATTTT | CASSYRRGGNQPQHF
NA | TRBJ2-5 | NA | TRBV29-1 | TGCAGCGTTGGTGGCACAGAACAAGAGACCCAGTACTTC | CSVGGTEQETQYF
TRBD1 | TRBJ2-4 | NA | TRBV10-3 | TGTGCCACCGGGACAGTACTAGCCAAAAACATTCAGTACTTC | CATGTVLAKNIQYF
TRBD1 | TRBJ2-7 | NA | TRBV5-4 | TGTGCCAGCGGAAACAGGGGGGCACCCTACGAGCAGTACTTC | CASGNRGAPYEQYF
NA | TRBJ2-4 | NA | TRBV29-1 | TGCAGCGTTGAAGATCGAGGGAGTCTAGCCAAAAACATTCAGTACTTC | CSVEDRGSLAKNIQYF
TRBD1 | TRBJ2-2 | NA | TRBV2 | TGTGCCAGCAGAGGGGGACAGGGAATCGGGGAGCTGTTTTTT | CASRGGQGIGELFF
NA | TRBJ2-2 | once | TRBV4-1 | TGCGCCAGCAGCCAAGATAAGTCCCGGGGAGCGGTCGGGGAGCTGTTTTTT | CASSQDKSRGAVGELFF
TRBD1 | TRBJ2-2 | NA | TRBV7-2 | TGTGCCAGCAGTCCCGGGACAGGGACCACCGGGGAGCTGTTTTTT | CASSPGTGTTGELFF
NA | TRBJ2-1 | NA | TRBV28 | TGTGCCAGCAGTTTAGTCCGGGGGAGCGAGCAGTTCTTC | CASSLVRGSEQFF
NA | TRBJ2-3 | NA | TRBV11-2 | TGTGCCAGCAGCCCCCACACAGATACGCAGTATTTT | CASSPHTDTQYF
TRBD1 | TRBJ2-2 | NA | TRBV28 | TGTGCCAGCAGTTTGGCCGGACAGGTTAACACCGGGGAGCTGTTTTTT | CASSLAGQVNTGELFF
NA | TRBJ1-1 | NA | TRBV10-3 | TGTGCCATCAGAAATTTGGCAGGGAACACTGAAGCTTTCTTT | CAIRNLAGNTEAFF
TRBD1 | TRBJ2-7 | NA | TRBV19 | TGTGCCAGTAGTCTCAGGACAGGGGAACCGCGCTCCTACGAGCAGTACTTC | CASSLRTGEPRSYEQYF
TRBD1 | TRBJ1-1 | NA | TRBV12-5 | TGTGCTAGTGGTTGGCCAACGACAGGGCGCGAGACTGAAGCTTTCTTT | CASGWPTTGRETEAFF
NA | TRBJ1-5 | few | TRBV30 | TGTGCCTGGAGCAACCCCCAGGTTCATCAGCCCCAGCATTTT | CAWSNPQVHQPQHF
TRBD1 | TRBJ2-5 | few | TRBV27 | TGTGCCAGCAGTCCCCGACAGGGTGGAGAGACCCAGTACTTC | CASSPRQGGETQYF
NA | TRBJ1-4 | NA | TRBV19 | TGTGCCACCCTTAGCCTCCAGGGAACTAATGAAAAACTGTTTTTT | CATLSLQGTNEKLFF
NA | TRBJ1-3 | NA | TRBV6-5 | TGTGCCAGCAGTACGGGGTCCCGGAACACCATATATTTT | CASSTGSRNTIYF
TRBD2 | TRBJ2-5 | NA | TRBV30 | TGTGCCTGGAGTGTAGCGGGAGTACAAGAGACCCAGTACTTC | CAWSVAGVQETQYF
NA | TRBJ2-5 | NA | TRBV19 | TGTGCCAGTAGTGTATTAGCGGCAAAAGAGACCCAGTACTTC | CASSVLAAKETQYF
NA | TRBJ2-5 | few | TRBV7-8 | TGTGCCAGCAGCTCCCTACGGGGAGAAGAGACCCAGTACTTC | CASSSLRGEETQYF
TRBD2 | TRBJ2-2 | NA | TRBV4-2 | TGTGCCAGCAGCCAAGAAACTAGCGGGAGGGCCAATACCGGGGAGCTGTTTTTT | CASSQETSGRANTGELFF
TRBD1 | TRBJ1-1 | medium-sized | TRBV19 | TGTGCCAGTAGTATAGTAGGGGGCGGCACTGAAGCTTTCTTT | CASSIVGGGTEAFF
TRBD2 | TRBJ2-7 | NA | TRBV28 | TGTGCCAGCAGCGGCGGGAGGGGCCCCTACGAGCAGTACTTC | CASSGGRGPYEQYF
TRBD2 | TRBJ2-1 | few | TRBV9 | TGTGCCAGCAGCGTAGGCGGGAGTCATCTCAATGAGCAGTTCTTC | CASSVGGSHLNEQFF
NA | TRBJ1-1 | NA | TRBV28 | TGTGCCAGCAGTTTACTGGCAGCTCCAGGGGCTGAAGCTTTCTTT | CASSLLAAPGAEAFF
TRBD1 | TRBJ1-1 | NA | TRBV7-9 | TGTGCCAGCAGCACCTGGACAGGGTTCGACACTGAAGCTTTCTTT | CASSTWTGFDTEAFF
NA | TRBJ1-1 | once | TRBV30 | TGTGCCTGGAGAAGGCCCAGTTTTGATGGAGCTGAAGCTTTCTTT | CAWRRPSFDGAEAFF
TRBD1 | TRBJ2-7 | NA | TRBV7-9 | TGTGCCAGCAGCTTAGGGACAGGGATCTCCTACGAGCAGTACTTC | CASSLGTGISYEQYF
NA | TRBJ1-2 | NA | TRBV11-1 | TGTGCCAGCAGCTTAGACACGAACTATGGCTACACCTTC | CASSLDTNYGYTF
NA | TRBJ2-7 | NA | TRBV6-6 | TGTGCCAGCAACCCGCCTGATCCGGGACAACCTCTAGAGCAGTACTTC | CASNPPDPGQPLEQYF
TRBD2 | TRBJ2-7 | NA | TRBV6-1 | TGTGCCAGCAGCCCAAGGACTAGCGGGAGTTCCGAGCAGTACTTC | CASSPRTSGSSEQYF
TRBD2 | TRBJ2-5 | NA | TRBV2 | TGTGCCAGCAGTGGGCCAGCGGGGGGGTCAGAGACCCAGTACTTC | CASSGPAGGSETQYF
TRBD1 | TRBJ2-1 | NA | TRBV27 | TGTGCCAGCAGTATAGCCGGGACAGTTTACAATGAGCAGTTCTTC | CASSIAGTVYNEQFF
TRBD2 | TRBJ2-1 | NA | TRBV6-1 | TGTGCCAGCAGTGAATGGGAGGGACTAGCGGGTCCCGACCCCAATGAGCAGTTCTTC | CASSEWEGLAGPDPNEQFF
NA | TRBJ2-2 | NA | TRBV29-1 | TGCAGCGTTGAAACAACCCCCTCCGGGGAGCTGTTTTTT | CSVETTPSGELFF
NA | TRBJ1-5 | few | TRBV7-2 | TGTGCCAGCAGCTTAGAAGGGGGGGGGCCCCAGCATTTT | CASSLEGGGPQHF
TRBD1 | TRBJ1-2 | NA | TRBV28 | TGTGCCAGCAGTGCCTCGACAGGGAACTATGGCTACACCTTC | CASSASTGNYGYTF
NA | TRBJ1-4 | NA | TRBV5-1 | TGCGCCAGCAGTCCGGGACTCCGGACCCCTAATGAAAAACTGTTTTTT | CASSPGLRTPNEKLFF
NA | TRBJ1-6 | NA | TRBV30 | TGTGCCTGGAGTGTCAGTGGCACCTATAATTCACCCCTCCACTTT | CAWSVSGTYNSPLHF
NA | TRBJ2-7 | NA | TRBV27 | TGTGCCAGCTTCGGAGACAGCTACGAGCAGTACTTC | CASFGDSYEQYF
NA | TRBJ1-2 | NA | TRBV6-5 | TGTGCCACACTTCTGCTTTCCTATGGCTACACCTTC | CATLLLSYGYTF
NA | TRBJ1-5 | NA | TRBV7-2 | TGTGCCAGCAGCTTACAGGGCGTCAATCAGCCCCAGCATTTT | CASSLQGVNQPQHF
TRBD2 | TRBJ2-5 | NA | TRBV19 | TGTGCCAGTAGTCCTAGCGGGAGGCCACCCCAAGAGACCCAGTACTTC | CASSPSGRPPQETQYF
TRBD2 | TRBJ2-3 | NA | TRBV7-3 | TGTGCCAGCAGTCCACAACTAGCGGGGACCGCTACGCAGTATTTT | CASSPQLAGTATQYF
TRBD1 | TRBJ1-2 | few | TRBV5-5 | TGTGCCAGCAGCTTAGAGGGACAGGGGTCGGGTGGCTACACCTTC | CASSLEGQGSGGYTF
NA | TRBJ2-4 | NA | TRBV2 | TGTGCCAGCAGTGAAGCTAGACAGGCTAGAAACATTCAGTACTTC | CASSEARQARNIQYF
TRBD1 | TRBJ2-7 | few | TRBV29-1 | TGCAGCGGGGTACAGGGGGCGCCGGGCGAGCAGTACTTC | CSGVQGAPGEQYF
TRBD1 | TRBJ1-2 | NA | TRBV15 | TGTGCCACCAGCGAGGGACAGGGGGATGGCTACACCTTC | CATSEGQGDGYTF
TRBD1 | TRBJ1-2 | NA | TRBV7-9 | TGTGCCAGCAGCTTTGAGGGACAGGGTAACTATGGCTACACCTTC | CASSFEGQGNYGYTF
TRBD2 | TRBJ2-7 | NA | TRBV7-6 | TGTGCCAGCAGCCCCGTCAGCGGGAGCTACGAGCAGTACTTC | CASSPVSGSYEQYF
TRBD1 | TRBJ1-3 | once | TRBV9 | TGTGCCAGCAGCGCCCAGGGACAGGGGATGTCTGGAAACACCATATATTTT | CASSAQGQGMSGNTIYF
TRBD1 | TRBJ2-3 | NA | TRBV6-5 | TGTGCCAGCAATACAGGGGGCGTAGATACGCAGTATTTT | CASNTGGVDTQYF
NA | TRBJ2-7 | NA | TRBV19 | TGTGCCAGTAGTAGAGACAGCGTCTACGAGCAGTACTTC | CASSRDSVYEQYF
TRBD1 | TRBJ1-6 | few | TRBV19 | TGTGCCAGTAGTATAGATCTTCCTCAGGACAGGAAGGATTCACCCCTCCACTTT | CASSIDLPQDRKDSPLHF
NA | TRBJ2-5 | NA | TRBV2 | TGTGCCAGCAGTGAAGCTCGGGACTCCCGGGGTGAGACCCAGTACTTC | CASSEARDSRGETQYF